This T cell receptor beta chain was retrieved from a study of cytomegalovirus exposure and HLA in healthy donors. The PCR used 60 Vbeta and 13 Jbeta primers. Clones were read by immunoSEQ multiplex PCR, and TCRdb kept only the in-frame ones, dropping some. The sample has 100,000 to 150,000 clones. Findings of the study overall: In a later analysis, TCR beta V- and J-gene trimming was associated with a missense DCLRE1C variant.

As to this clone: Its matching antigen is unknown.

Sequences were obtained from PBMCs. The clonotype comes from a middle-aged man in good health and CMV-seronegative.

The CDR3: CASSVSSYGTGLPDTQYF. DNA of the CDR3: TGTGCCAGCAGCGTGAGCAGTTACGGGACAGGGCTCCCAGATACGCAGTATTTT. The rearrangement joins TRBV9 to TRBJ2-3; 9 bases agree with TRBD1. V lost 2 bases, J lost 4 bases, and 14 bases stayed unmatched. The CDR3 is 18 amino acids. The germline V gene has CDR1 SGDLS and CDR2 YYNGEE.